The 9 T cell receptor beta chains reported below all come from one sample, sequenced in a study of T cell changes during pregnancy in multiple sclerosis (dated by TCRdb to the late 2010s). The library was made by the immunoSEQ multiplex PCR assay. TCRdb holds this immuneACCESS table with in-frame rearrangements only. Some clones are missing; in checked studies, unresolved V genes explain under half, and the rest has no known cause. The sample records 39,000 or so clones, more than 85% of which are singletons. 9% to 14% of the sample lies in the top ten. The source was CD8+ T cells from peripheral blood mononuclear cells, collected after pregnancy. The receptors derive from a female donor with multiple sclerosis, enrolled in a pregnancy study.

The rearrangement joins TRBV7-3 to TRBJ1-1; 7 bases fit TRBD1. Per germline, CDR1 SGHTA and CDR2 FQGTGA. After removal of 5 bases from V and 3 bases from J, the junction contained 9 bases not matched to a gene. The CDR3 consists of 15 residues. Here the CDR3 DNA reads TGTGCCAGCAGCCTAAAAGGGGGCTTCGACACTGAAGCTTTCTTT. As protein: CASSLKGGFDTEAFF.

The chain uses TRBV4-1 and TRBJ1-5; D uncertain. V lost 1 base and J lost 9, with 22 bases in between. In germline, CDR1 is MGHRA, CDR2 YSYEKL. This CDR3 region has 17 residues. CDR3 amino acids: CASSQGETGNGLVPQHF. CDR3 coding DNA: TGCGCCAGCAGCCAAGGAGAGACGGGAAACGGTCTGGTGCCCCAGCATTTT.

This clone was seen more than once but under ten times. This chain links TRBV6-5 with TRBJ2-3, with TRBD1 matching over 9 bases. This CDR3 comprises 15 residues. CDR1 MNHEY and CDR2 SVGAGI come from the germline V gene. V was clipped by 5 bases and J by 4 bases; unmatched bases: 7. CDR3 region: CASSGGTGTPDTQYF. CDR3 coding DNA: TGTGCCAGCAGTGGAGGGACAGGGACCCCAGATACGCAGTATTTT.

V and J are TRBV6-1 and TRBJ2-2; D perhaps matches TRBD1 (5 bases). CDR3 length equals 14 residues. Germline V gene data show CDR1 as MNHNS and CDR2 as SASEGT. V was shortened by 5 bases and J by 4 bases, with 11 bases between the two germline ends. This chain's CDR3 is CASSIQDGTGELFF. CDR3 DNA sequence: TGTGCCAGCAGTATACAGGACGGCACCGGGGAGCTGTTTTTT.

A single count supports this clone. One base away lies a much larger clone, so this may be a sequencing read error. The chain is built from TRBV5-6 and TRBJ2-7, with D perhaps TRBD1 or TRBD2 (6 bases each). Germline values: CDR1 SGHDT, CDR2 YYEEEE. The CDR3 consists of 14 residues. The CDR3 nucleotides are TGTGCCAGCGGCTTGGCGGGACAAGATTACGAGCAGTACTTC. Translating it yields CASGLAGQDYEQYF.

In its sample, this clone is medium-sized. V usage is TRBV7-9 and J usage is TRBJ1-2; no definite D call. CDR1 is SEHNR and CDR2 is FQNEAQ in the germline V gene (reference sequence). The CDR3 spans 12 residues. Trimming pared 4 bases from V and 7 bases from J, leaving 10 bases between. The CDR3 loop is CASSSHFFGYTF. The CDR3 nucleotides read TGTGCCAGCAGCTCACATTTTTTTGGCTACACCTTC.

V is TRBV28 and J is TRBJ2-7; TRBD1 matches at 7 bases. Looked up from germline, CDR1 is MDHEN and CDR2 is SYDVKM. Trimming removed 6 bases from V and 2 bases from J; junction bases left unmatched: 7. This CDR3 has 14 amino acids. The CDR3 DNA is TGTGCCAGCAGCTTCCCGGGACAGACCTACGAGCAGTACTTC. Its translation is CASSFPGQTYEQYF.

The chain couples TRBV28 to TRBJ2-3, with D perhaps matching TRBD1 (5 bases). Deletions cut 2 bases from V and 0 bases from J, with 6 bases between. From germline, CDR1 is MDHEN and CDR2 SYDVKM. The CDR3 consists of 14 residues. The CDR3 region is CASSLGASTDTQYF. The CDR3 DNA sequence: TGTGCCAGCAGTTTAGGGGCTAGCACAGATACGCAGTATTTT.

The CDR3 nucleotides read TGTGCCAGCAGTTTATCCGGGACAGGGGTATACAATGAGCAGTTCTTC. Translation gives CASSLSGTGVYNEQFF. V gene TRBV27 combines with J gene TRBJ2-1, with 10 bases lining up with TRBD1. From germline, CDR1 is MNHEY and CDR2 SMNVEV (reference sequence). With 0 bases clipped from V and 4 bases from J, the junction kept 3 bases outside the gene matches. The CDR3 sequence is 16 residues long.